Listed here are 19 T cell receptor beta chains from one sample, sequenced in a study of blood T cell repertoires in COVID-19. The data were produced by immunoSEQ multiplex PCR, yet TCRdb's version contains in-frame clones alone and is incomplete. The sample lists roughly 260,000 clones, 91% seen once, with more than 1% in the top ten. Sample: PBMCs or T cells enriched from blood (not recorded which). These receptors came from a human donor in a cohort exposed to, infected with or recovered from COVID-19 (not recorded which). The donor label of this sample is uncertain.

This chain links TRBV7-3 with TRBJ2-3, with a tentative D call TRBD1 (7 bases). The CDR3 is 15 amino acids. The germline CDR1 and CDR2 sequences are SGHTA and FQGTGA. Trimming removed 4 bases from V and 4 bases from J, with 15 bases in between. CDR3 DNA: TGTGCCAGCAGCTGGGACTCCGGACAGGCAGATACGCAGTATTTT. It is translated as CASSWDSGQADTQYF.

CDR3 DNA: TGTGCCAGCAGTTCAGGGGGTCTAGCCCTCCACTTT. The encoded protein is CASSSGGLALHF. This chain uses TRBV12-3 or TRBV12-4 with TRBJ1-6; 7 bases agree with TRBD1. The trim removed 4 bases at V and 14 bases at J, leaving 5 bases unmatched. The CDR3 consists of 12 residues.

This chain uses TRBV3-1 (or the pseudogene TRBV3-2) with TRBJ1-2, with a possible D match to TRBD1 (5 bases). Trimming shortened V by 1 base and J by 1 base, and 10 bases separated the two germline ends. In germline, CDR1 is LGHDT, CDR2 YNNKEL (reference sequence). This CDR3 contains 15 residues. The CDR3 DNA follows: TGTGCCAGCAGCCAAGGAAGCGGGGGTAACTATGGCTACACCTTC. It is translated as CASSQGSGGNYGYTF.

This clone has a single count. The rearrangement links TRBV12-3 or TRBV12-4 to TRBJ1-1; 7 bases match TRBD1. V lost 5 bases and J lost 2; bases outside the gene matches: 2. This CDR3 is built from 13 residues. The CDR3 nucleotides are TGTGCCAGCAGTCACAGGGGAAACACTGAAGCTTTCTTT. Encoded protein: CASSHRGNTEAFF.

The chain uses TRBV25-1 and TRBJ1-4; TRBD1 matches at 7 bases. The CDR3 is 14 amino acids. CDR1 is MGHDK, CDR2 SYGVNS, per germline. V trimming: 2 bases; J trimming: 4 bases; junction bases outside the gene matches: 1. The CDR3 here is CASSETGDNEKLFF. Written as DNA, the CDR3 is TGTGCCAGCAGTGAAACAGGGGATAATGAAAAACTGTTTTTT.

The chain combines TRBV12-3 or TRBV12-4 with TRBJ1-5, with D uncertain. The length of the CDR3 is 12 residues. Trimming left V 3 bases short and J 5 bases short, with 5 bases between. The CDR3 is CASSFSDQPQHF. The CDR3 DNA reads as TGTGCCAGCAGTTTTTCCGATCAGCCCCAGCATTTT.

The rearrangement joins TRBV19 to TRBJ1-2; TRBD1 might be the D (5 bases). Trimming cost V 7 bases and J 1 base, with 16 bases left between them. The CDR3 is 15 residues long. Germline CDR1 is LNHDA and CDR2 is SQIVND (reference sequence). In nucleotides, the CDR3 is TGTGCCAGTACCAACGCGCAGGGCCTTAACTATGGCTACACCTTC. This codes for CASTNAQGLNYGYTF.

The chain combines TRBV2 with TRBJ2-2, with D tentatively TRBD2 (5 bases). The CDR3 spans 15 residues. V shed 5 bases and J shed 3 bases, with 13 bases lying between them. Germline loops: CDR1 SNHLY, CDR2 FYNNEI. The CDR3 DNA reads as TGTGCCAGCAGTAGTAAAGCGGCAGACACCGGGGAGCTGTTTTTT. Amino acids: CASSSKAADTGELFF.

This chain joins TRBV27 and TRBJ1-2, with no clear D. The CDR3 sequence is 10 residues long. V was cut by 8 bases and J by 9 bases, with 10 bases left in between. Germline values: CDR1 MNHEY, CDR2 SMNVEV (reference sequence). The CDR3 coding sequence is TGTGCCAGCCTGGGGAGGAGCTACACCTTC. The encoded protein is CASLGRSYTF.

The chain uses TRBV30 and TRBJ1-5; TRBD1 matches at 7 bases. CDR3 length: 15 residues. J was trimmed by 6 bases and V by 4 bases; bases with no gene match: 12. Germline CDR1 reads GTSNPN; CDR2 reads SVGIG (reference sequence). The CDR3 here is CAWTEGQSASQPQHF. CDR3 in DNA: TGTGCCTGGACCGAGGGACAGTCAGCAAGTCAGCCCCAGCATTTT.

The rearrangement joins TRBV14 to TRBJ1-2, with 7 bases aligning to TRBD1. Germline V gives CDR1 SGHDN, CDR2 FVKESK. V shed 4 bases and J 4 bases; nucleotides not matched to a gene: 3. The CDR3 consists of 13 residues. The CDR3 DNA reads as TGTGCCAGCAGCCGGACAGGCTTCTATGGCTACACCTTC. Its translation: CASSRTGFYGYTF.

The genes are TRBV19 and TRBJ2-3, with D possibly TRBD2 on 5 matching bases. This CDR3 has 15 residues. Per germline, CDR1 LNHDA and CDR2 SQIVND (reference sequence). V was trimmed by 5 bases and J by 1 base, leaving 13 bases between them. The CDR3 here is CASSFALARTDTQYF. The CDR3 DNA follows: TGTGCCAGTAGTTTTGCTCTAGCCCGCACAGATACGCAGTATTTT.

The rearrangement joins TRBV19 to TRBJ2-5; a possible D gene is TRBD2 (5 bases). Germline V gives CDR1 LNHDA, CDR2 SQIVND (reference sequence). There are 14 residues in the CDR3. Trimming left V 2 bases short and J 3 bases short, with 10 bases between. The CDR3 protein is CASSIRLAEETQYF. The CDR3 region has the DNA TGTGCCAGTAGTATACGCCTAGCCGAAGAGACCCAGTACTTC.

This clone was counted a single time. The chain has TRBV3-1 (or the pseudogene TRBV3-2) and TRBJ2-3; 10 bases align to TRBD2. This CDR3 has 16 residues. From germline, CDR1 is LGHDT and CDR2 YNNKEL (reference sequence). The ends lost 6 bases at V and 0 bases at J; junction bases unmatched: 6. CDR3 bases: TGTGCCAGCAGATTAGCGGGGGGCCTTAGCACAGATACGCAGTATTTT. It is translated as CASRLAGGLSTDTQYF.

This clone was observed a few times. The rearrangement uses TRBV5-4 and TRBJ2-5, with 10 positions matching TRBD1. Germline values: CDR1 SGHNT, CDR2 YYREEE (reference sequence). J lost 5 bases, V lost 2 bases, and 3 bases had no gene match. This CDR3 comprises 14 residues. CDR3 DNA sequence: TGTGCCAGCAGCTTCCCGGGACAGGGGGAGACCCAGTACTTC. Protein: CASSFPGQGETQYF.

The chain has TRBV1 and TRBJ1-5. TRBV1 is marked as a pseudogene. The CDR3 totals 16 residues. CDR3 sequence reads: CTSSHPRGEDNQPQHF. CDR3 nucleotide sequence: TGCACCAGCAGCCACCCGCGGGGGGAGGACAATCAGCCCCAGCATTTT.

The CDR3 nucleotides read TGTGCCTGGAGTGGGTCGACAGGGGGTAATTCACCCCTCCACTTT. Translation gives CAWSGSTGGNSPLHF. The gene calls are TRBV30 and TRBJ1-6; 9 positions match TRBD1. Germline assignment: CDR1 GTSNPN and CDR2 SVGIG (reference sequence). V lost 1 base and J lost 6; bases outside the gene matches: 4. The CDR3 runs to 15 residues. Full variable domain (remainder filled in from reference TRBV30 and TRBJ1-6): SQTIHQWPATLVQPVGSPLSLECTVEGTSNPNLYWYRQAAGRGLQLLFYSVGIGQISSEVPQNLSASRPQDRQFILSSKKLLLSDSGFYLCAWSGSTGGNSPLHFGNGTRLTVT.

The chain combines TRBV15 with TRBJ1-6; 10 nucleotides line up with TRBD1. The V gene's germline CDR1 is LNHNV and CDR2 YYDKDF (reference sequence). The CDR3 is 17 residues long. Trimming at V came to 1 base and at J to 9 bases, leaving 9 bases not matched to a gene. The CDR3 region is CATSRAITGTGASPLHF. The CDR3 nucleotides read TGTGCCACCAGCAGAGCGATTACCGGGACAGGGGCTTCACCCCTCCACTTT. Full variable domain (rest looked up from reference TRBV15 and TRBJ1-6): DAMVIQNPRYQVTQFGKPVTLSCSQTLNHNVMYWYQQKSSQAPKLLFHYYDKDFNNEADTPDNFQSRRPNTSFCFLDIRSPGLGDTAMYLCATSRAITGTGASPLHFGNGTRLTVT.

This clone was counted only a few times. The same CDR3 also results from other DNA sequences found in this sample. The chain recombines TRBV18 with TRBJ2-3; 8 bases align to TRBD2. Per germline, CDR1 KGHSH and CDR2 LQKENI. With 0 bases clipped from V and 3 bases from J, the junction kept 5 bases outside the gene matches. CDR3 length: 16 amino acids. CDR3: CASSPPAGLGTDTQYF. The CDR3 nucleotides read TGTGCCAGCTCACCACCGGCGGGACTAGGTACAGATACGCAGTATTTT.